This note documents a single T cell receptor beta chain sequence. No antigen is known for it. The data are from a study of cytomegalovirus exposure and HLA in healthy donors. Study observations and caveats: There were some public TCRs occurring in many donors, but most TCR sequences were rare. Later analysis identified a missense DCLRE1C variant that was linked to TCR beta V- and J-gene trimming.

This CDR3 spans 12 amino acids. Germline V gene lookup returns CDR1 LNHDA and CDR2 SQIVND (reference sequence). V lost 3 bases and J lost 6, with 6 bases in between. With 60 Vbeta and 13 Jbeta primers, the PCR was carried out. Repertoires were generated with immunoSEQ multiplex PCR, while TCRdb's copy carries only in-frame clones and drops some. This table holds nearly 200,000 clones. Sequencing input: PBMCs. The chain uses TRBV19 and TRBJ1-5; unclear D gene. The receptor's source is a boy aged 5-17 years in good health and CMV-seronegative. CDR3 sequence (DNA): TGTGCCAGTAGTATTTATCCTCAGCCCCAGCATTTT. Translating gives CASSIYPQPQHF.